This section outlines one TCR beta chain sequence together with its context. The authors' processing: Quantification of nucleated cells was approximated via reference gene primer amplification. Some clones are missing from TCRdb's copy, which holds only in-frame ones; the method was immunoSEQ multiplex PCR. For V, J and clone size, that table is used; D and trimming come from the DNA. The table records some 120,000 clones, 70% to 90% of them present only once. V was clipped by 5 bases and J by 0 bases, with 14 bases between them. The CDR3 extends over 17 amino acids. Germline CDR1 reads KGHSH; CDR2 reads LQKENI. The data were taken from a study of blood T cell repertoires in COVID-19. About the study: The United States, Italy and Spain provided the acute and convalescent COVID-19 samples. Sources were T cells, B-cell-depleted T cells, or PBMCs; the material itself was cDNA or gDNA.

The sequenced sample was peripheral blood. The clonotype comes from a man aged 45 to 65 with acute or convalescent COVID-19. The chain carries TRBV18 and TRBJ1-6; no clear D gene. The CDR3 DNA reads TGTGCCAGCTCAGAGACCGCGAGGAGCTCCTATAATTCACCCCTCCACTTT. It yields the protein CASSETARSSYNSPLHF.